One and the same sample provided the 28 T cell receptor beta chains below, sequenced in a study of early stage breast cancer tumors. Repertoires were generated with immunoSEQ multiplex PCR, while TCRdb's copy carries only in-frame clones and drops some. The sample contains tens of thousands of clones, about 90% of which appear only once. The sequenced material came from blood. Receptor source: a person aged 65-85 years with breast cancer.

The chain carries TRBV7-2 and TRBJ1-4, with D possibly being TRBD1 (6 bases). CDR3 size: 14 residues. The ends were cut back, 4 bases at V and 6 bases at J, with 12 bases in the middle. Germline V lookup: CDR1 SGHTA, CDR2 FQGNSA. The CDR3 nucleotides read TGTGCCAGCAGCTGGAGCAGGGGCCATGAAAAACTGTTTTTT. It encodes CASSWSRGHEKLFF.

The chain uses TRBV30 and TRBJ1-5, with TRBD1 matching over 9 bases. The CDR3 loop spans 14 amino acids. Germline V CDR1 and CDR2: GTSNPN, SVGIG (reference sequence). Trimming removed 3 bases from V and 4 bases from J; junction bases left unmatched: 4. This CDR3 reads CAWSLTGGNQPQHF. The CDR3, as DNA: TGTGCCTGGAGCTTGACAGGGGGTAATCAGCCCCAGCATTTT.

The chain carries TRBV6-5 and TRBJ2-5, with 10 bases fitting TRBD1. CDR1 is MNHEY and CDR2 is SVGAGI in the germline V gene. The trim removed 0 bases at V and 5 bases at J, leaving 6 bases unmatched. The CDR3 totals 16 residues. The CDR3 bases are TGTGCCAGCAGTTACTCGACAGGGGGCCTCGGGGAGACCCAGTACTTC. This encodes CASSYSTGGLGETQYF.

J is TRBJ2-7 and V is TRBV7-2, with 15 bases that match TRBD2. The V gene's germline CDR1 is SGHTA and CDR2 FQGNSA. J lost 9 bases, V lost 2 bases, and 5 bases had no gene match. The CDR3 has 15 residues. CDR3 residues: CASSLRTSGGDGQYF. The CDR3 bases are TGTGCCAGCAGCTTAAGGACTAGCGGGGGGGACGGGCAGTACTTC.

This clone has only a few counts. The V gene is TRBV10-3, the J gene TRBJ1-1; 9 bases align to TRBD1. Trimming at V came to 6 bases and at J to 2 bases, leaving 4 bases not matched to a gene. Germline V gene lookup returns CDR1 ENHRY and CDR2 SYGVKD. This CDR3 has 14 residues. The CDR3 bases are TGTGCCATCAGGTCGGGACAGGGAAACACTGAAGCTTTCTTT. Its protein product is CAIRSGQGNTEAFF.

The chain employs TRBV7-8 and TRBJ2-1; TRBD2 matches 11 bases. Trimming cost V 0 bases and J 7 bases; bases outside gene matches: 5. This CDR3 is 16 amino acids long. Germline V gives CDR1 SGHVS, CDR2 FQNEAQ. CDR3 region: CASSLASGRAWNEQFF. CDR3 coding DNA: TGTGCCAGCAGCTTAGCTAGCGGGAGGGCCTGGAATGAGCAGTTCTTC.

The V and J genes are TRBV19 and TRBJ2-1; 8 nucleotides agree with TRBD2. CDR1 is LNHDA and CDR2 is SQIVND in the germline V gene (reference sequence). This CDR3 has 17 amino acids. The V and J ends lost 0 bases and 4 bases, in that order; junction bases with no gene match: 8. The CDR3 sequence: CASSIDYIASGYNEQFF. The CDR3 nucleotides read TGTGCCAGTAGTATAGATTACATCGCTAGCGGGTACAATGAGCAGTTCTTC.

The V and J genes are TRBV28 and TRBJ1-2; perhaps TRBD1 as D (5 bases). Trimming left V 2 bases short and J 0 bases short, with 10 bases between. This CDR3 comprises 15 residues. CDR1 MDHEN and CDR2 SYDVKM come from the germline V gene. CDR3 residues: CASSLRADTNYGYTF. The CDR3 DNA sequence: TGTGCCAGCAGTTTACGGGCGGACACTAACTATGGCTACACCTTC.

The chain carries TRBV6-5 and TRBJ1-2; 7 nucleotides match TRBD1. In germline, CDR1 is MNHEY, CDR2 SVGAGI. The V and J ends lost 5 bases and 3 bases, in that order; junction bases with no gene match: 9. The CDR3 is made up of 15 amino acids. CDR3 amino acids: CASSPSSGQHYGYTF. The CDR3 region has the DNA TGTGCCAGCAGTCCTTCCTCGGGACAGCACTATGGCTACACCTTC.

This chain uses TRBV19 with TRBJ2-7; TRBD1 matches at 8 bases. In germline, CDR1 is LNHDA, CDR2 SQIVND (reference sequence). Germline trimming cut 5 bases from V and 3 bases from J; bases unmatched to any gene: 9. This CDR3 contains 15 residues. The CDR3 here is CASSATGTGLYEQYF. The CDR3 DNA is TGTGCCAGTAGTGCCACCGGGACAGGTCTCTACGAGCAGTACTTC.

The rearrangement joins TRBV19 to TRBJ2-1; D possibly corresponds to TRBD2 (6 bases). V gave up 6 bases and J gave up 4 bases, with 16 bases separating them. Per the germline V gene, CDR1 is LNHDA and CDR2 is SQIVND (reference sequence). This CDR3 is built from 15 residues. This CDR3 is CASSDWRGGYNEQFF. As DNA, the CDR3 is TGTGCCAGTAGCGATTGGCGGGGCGGATACAATGAGCAGTTCTTC.

Here the CDR3 reads CASSRDRKETQYF. CDR3 in DNA: TGTGCCAGCAGTCGTGACAGGAAAGAGACCCAGTACTTC. The chain couples TRBV27 to TRBJ2-5; a possible D gene is TRBD1 (6 bases). The V end was cut by 5 bases, the J end by 3 bases, with 10 bases between. CDR1 is MNHEY, CDR2 SMNVEV, per germline (reference sequence). The CDR3 has 13 residues.

The chain carries TRBV28 and TRBJ2-7, with D possibly matching TRBD1 (6 bases). CDR3 length: 13 amino acids. Germline CDR1 and CDR2: MDHEN and SYDVKM. The V gene lost 3 bases and the J gene lost 9 bases, with 15 bases spanning the gap. In DNA form, the CDR3 reads TGTGCCAGCAGTTTCGGGACATCGATAGCGCAGTACTTC. Translating gives CASSFGTSIAQYF. Full variable domain (missing parts from reference TRBV28 and TRBJ2-7): DVKVTQSSRYLVKRTGEKVFLECVQDMDHENMFWYRQDPGLGLRLIYFSYDVKMKEKGDIPEGYSVSREKKERFSLILESASTNQTSMYLCASSFGTSIAQYFGPGTRLTVT.

The chain joins TRBV7-8 to TRBJ1-5; the D is unclear. The CDR3 covers 17 residues. Germline assignment: CDR1 SGHVS and CDR2 FQNEAQ. Between the trimmed V and J ends, which lost 3 bases and 5 bases, there was a span of 20 bases. The CDR3 protein is CASSFRVRVRDDQPQHF. The CDR3 DNA sequence: TGTGCCAGCAGCTTCCGAGTGCGGGTTCGAGATGATCAGCCCCAGCATTTT.

This chain joins TRBV29-1 and TRBJ2-5, with D perhaps TRBD1 (6 bases). The CDR3 has 14 amino acids. The germline V gene has CDR1 SQVTM and CDR2 ANQGSEA. The ends were cut back, 4 bases at V and 4 bases at J, with 16 bases in the middle. CDR3 protein: CSVVYGTLLETQYF. The CDR3 coding sequence is TGCAGCGTTGTTTACGGGACACTTTTAGAGACCCAGTACTTC.

V and J are TRBV2 and TRBJ1-5; the match to TRBD1 covers 7 bases. The CDR3 runs 18 residues. V lost 5 bases, J lost 2 bases, and 15 bases stayed unmatched. In germline, CDR1 is SNHLY, CDR2 FYNNEI. CDR3 residues: CASSQQGPLAGGNQPQHF. CDR3 DNA sequence: TGTGCCAGCAGTCAACAGGGGCCCCTAGCTGGGGGCAATCAGCCCCAGCATTTT.

The CDR3 nucleotides read TGTGCCAGCGGTACAGGGGTCCACACTGAAGCTTTCTTT. It specifies CASGTGVHTEAFF. The chain couples TRBV28 to TRBJ1-1, with 7 bases matching TRBD1. The CDR3 has 13 amino acids. V was pared by 8 bases and J by 3 bases, with 6 bases of the junction left unmatched. Per germline, CDR1 MDHEN and CDR2 SYDVKM.

The chain employs TRBV10-3 and TRBJ2-7; TRBD1 agrees at 11 bases. Germline V gene data show CDR1 as ENHRY and CDR2 as SYGVKD. The CDR3 has 13 residues. The ends lost 11 bases at V and 5 bases at J; junction bases unmatched: 8. The CDR3 is CAVTPGQGDEQYF. The CDR3 coding sequence is TGTGCCGTTACTCCGGGACAGGGGGACGAGCAGTACTTC.

The table lists this clone with a count of one. The chain carries TRBV5-1 and TRBJ2-2; 10 bases align to TRBD2. CDR1 is SGHRS and CDR2 is YFSETQ in the germline V gene. This CDR3 has 19 amino acids. V was clipped by 2 bases and J by 0 bases; unmatched bases: 10. CDR3 nucleotide sequence: TGCGCCAGCAGCTTCCTGAGTAGCGGGAGGCTTGCGAACACCGGGGAGCTGTTTTTT. Amino acids: CASSFLSSGRLANTGELFF.

This clone was observed a single time. This chain connects TRBV5-1 to TRBJ2-7; 7 bases agree with TRBD1. This CDR3 spans 13 amino acids. Trimming at V came to 4 bases and at J to 3 bases, leaving 4 bases not matched to a gene. Germline values: CDR1 SGHRS, CDR2 YFSETQ. The CDR3: CASSHGQDYEQYF. As DNA, the CDR3 is TGCGCCAGCAGCCACGGACAGGACTACGAGCAGTACTTC.

This clone was recorded once. The V gene is TRBV9, the J gene TRBJ2-3; 7 bases are a match to TRBD1. CDR1 and CDR2 from the germline V gene are SGDLS and YYNGEE. The CDR3 length is 15 residues. V lost 4 bases to trimming and J lost 1 base; unmatched junction nucleotides: 6. In DNA form, the CDR3 reads TGTGCCAGCAGCCGGCCGCAGGGGGGCACAGATACGCAGTATTTT. Translated, it gives CASSRPQGGTDTQYF.

The chain links TRBV5-6 to TRBJ2-3, with 8 bases identical to TRBD2. The germline gives CDR1 SGHDT, CDR2 YYEEEE. V shed 2 bases, J shed 2 bases, and the junction held 4 bases outside the gene matches. This CDR3 is 15 amino acids long. This chain's CDR3 is CASSFLGLATDTQYF. In DNA form, the CDR3 reads TGTGCCAGCAGCTTCCTAGGACTAGCCACAGATACGCAGTATTTT.

The rearrangement joins TRBV28 to TRBJ2-1, with 8 bases lining up with TRBD2. Trimming at V came to 3 bases and at J to 6 bases, leaving 10 bases not matched to a gene. The CDR3 is 16 residues long. Germline-derived CDR1 and CDR2 are MDHEN and SYDVKM. This CDR3 reads CASSFGGTSIPNEQFF. The CDR3 nucleotides are TGTGCCAGCAGTTTTGGGGGGACTAGTATCCCCAATGAGCAGTTCTTC.

The chain uses TRBV5-4 and TRBJ2-2; D is unresolved. Trimming left V 4 bases short and J 4 bases short, with 14 bases between. The CDR3 has 15 residues. The germline gives CDR1 SGHNT, CDR2 YYREEE (reference sequence). The CDR3 loop reads CASSRSASITGELFF. The CDR3 nucleotides read TGTGCCAGCAGCCGAAGCGCCTCGATCACCGGGGAGCTGTTTTTT.

The CDR3 coding sequence is TGTGCCAGCTCAGTCGACAGAAATCAGCCCCAGCATTTT. Translating it yields CASSVDRNQPQHF. The chain uses TRBV18 and TRBJ1-5, with D possibly matching TRBD1 (5 bases). CDR1 KGHSH and CDR2 LQKENI come from the germline V gene. Trimming cost V 5 bases and J 4 bases, with 9 bases left between them. The CDR3 runs to 13 residues. The full variable domain, rest sourced from reference TRBV18 and TRBJ1-5, is NAGVMQNPRHLVRRRGQEARLRCSPMKGHSHVYWYRQLPEEGLKFMVYLQKENIIDESGMPKERFSAEFPKEGPSILRIQQVVRGDSAAYFCASSVDRNQPQHFGDGTRLSIL.

The rearrangement links TRBV2 to TRBJ1-4, with 8 nucleotides matching TRBD1. V was clipped by 6 bases and J by 0 bases; unmatched bases: 3. The CDR3 runs to 15 residues. Germline V lookup: CDR1 SNHLY, CDR2 FYNNEI. The CDR3 DNA reads as TGTGCCAGCAGCAGACAGGGGTCAACTAATGAAAAACTGTTTTTT. Translation gives CASSRQGSTNEKLFF.

The gene calls are TRBV15 and TRBJ1-6; 7 bases match TRBD1. Trimming removed 1 base from V and 9 bases from J; junction bases left unmatched: 6. CDR1 is LNHNV and CDR2 is YYDKDF in the germline V gene (reference sequence). This CDR3 spans 15 amino acids. The CDR3 bases are TGTGCCACCAGCAGAGGGAGGGACAGTTTTTCACCCCTCCACTTT. Translating gives CATSRGRDSFSPLHF.

V usage is TRBV30 and J usage is TRBJ1-5, with D maybe TRBD1 (6 bases). Trimming cost V 2 bases and J 1 base, with 18 bases left between them. The CDR3 consists of 17 residues. The germline gives CDR1 GTSNPN, CDR2 SVGIG (reference sequence). The CDR3 here is CAWSPSRGRGSNQPQHF. In nucleotides, the CDR3 is TGTGCCTGGAGTCCCTCAAGGGGAAGGGGGAGCAATCAGCCCCAGCATTTT.